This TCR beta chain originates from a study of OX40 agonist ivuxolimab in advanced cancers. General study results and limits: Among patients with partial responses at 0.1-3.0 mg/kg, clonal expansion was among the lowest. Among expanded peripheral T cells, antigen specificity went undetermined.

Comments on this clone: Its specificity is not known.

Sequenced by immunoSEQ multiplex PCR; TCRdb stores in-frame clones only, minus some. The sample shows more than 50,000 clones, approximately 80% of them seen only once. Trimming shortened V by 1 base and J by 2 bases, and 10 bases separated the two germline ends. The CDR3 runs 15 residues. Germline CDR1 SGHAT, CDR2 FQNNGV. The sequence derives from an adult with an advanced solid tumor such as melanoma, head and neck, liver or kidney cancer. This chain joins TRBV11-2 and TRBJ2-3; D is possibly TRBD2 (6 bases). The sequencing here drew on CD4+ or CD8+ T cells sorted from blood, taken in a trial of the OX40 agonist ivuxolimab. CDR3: CASSLGGRTTDTQYF. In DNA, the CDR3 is TGTGCCAGCAGCTTAGGTGGGAGGACCACAGATACGCAGTATTTT.